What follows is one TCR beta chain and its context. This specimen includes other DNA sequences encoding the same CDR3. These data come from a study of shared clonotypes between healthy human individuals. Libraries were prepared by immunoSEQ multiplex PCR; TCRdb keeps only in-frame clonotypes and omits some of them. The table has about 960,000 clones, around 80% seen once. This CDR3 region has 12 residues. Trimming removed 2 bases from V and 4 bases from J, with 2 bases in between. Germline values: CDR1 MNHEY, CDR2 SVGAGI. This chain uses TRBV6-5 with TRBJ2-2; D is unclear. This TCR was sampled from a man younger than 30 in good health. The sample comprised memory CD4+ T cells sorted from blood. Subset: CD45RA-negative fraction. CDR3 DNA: TGTGCCAGCAGTTACACCACCGGGGAGCTGTTTTTT. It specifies CASSYTTGELFF.